These 30 T cell receptor beta chains share one sample of origin, sequenced in a study of spatial heterogeneity in lung cancer. Their target antigens are unknown. Described time point: sample taken at primary tumor resection. Study results and caveats: Mutation tallies in tumors tracked expanded intratumoral alpha and beta TCR counts.

Each CDR3 protein is one row after TCRdb ran MiXCR on the 5' RACE reads. The sample lists about 100,000 distinct CDR3 sequences; 4% to 4.5% were seen once. The sequences come from lung tumor tissue, collected at surgery. These receptors all come from a male donor with early-stage non-small cell lung cancer.

This clonotype has a count of ten or more. The V call is TRBV27, the J call TRBJ1-3, with TRBD1 matching 9 bases. Germline CDR1 MNHEY, CDR2 SMNVEV (reference sequence). The CDR3 consists of 15 residues. The V and J ends lost 4 bases and 1 base, in that order; junction bases with no gene match: 2. CDR3 loop: CASSSGTGSGNTIYF. In DNA form, the CDR3 reads TGTGCCAGCAGTTCCGGGACAGGGTCTGGAAACACCATATATTTT.

This clonotype was found many times. This chain links TRBV29-1 with TRBJ2-1; a possible D gene is TRBD2 (5 bases). Germline CDR1 SQVTM, CDR2 ANQGSEA. This CDR3 comprises 12 residues. V was trimmed by 6 bases and J by 4 bases, leaving 10 bases between them. The CDR3 spells CSVDPGYNEQFF. The CDR3 region has the DNA TGCAGCGTGGACCCGGGGTACAATGAGCAGTTCTTC.

V is TRBV20-1 and J is TRBJ2-1; 12 nucleotides match TRBD2. This CDR3 contains 12 residues. CDR1 DFQATT and CDR2 SNEGSKA come from the germline V gene (reference sequence). Trimming cost V 6 bases and J 15 bases; bases outside gene matches: 9. The CDR3 DNA is TGCAGTGCCAAGACTAGCGGGAGCTCGCTGTTCTTC. Its translation is CSAKTSGSSLFF.

This clonotype appeared a few times. The CDR3 sequence: CASSQDSSGTYQETQYF. CDR3 in DNA: TGTGCCAGCAGCCAAGATTCTAGCGGGACGTACCAAGAGACCCAGTACTTC. The rearrangement joins TRBV3-1 to TRBJ2-5, with 9 nucleotides matching TRBD2. Germline V gene data show CDR1 as LGHDT and CDR2 as YNNKEL (reference sequence). V gave up 0 bases and J gave up 0 bases; unmatched junction bases: 5. This CDR3 region has 17 residues.

Ten or more counts support this clonotype. The CDR3 DNA follows: TGCAGTGCTCTCTCACTACCAATAGGGTTGGAGGGGAGCACAGATACGCAGTATTTT. Its protein product is CSALSLPIGLEGSTDTQYF. The rearrangement links TRBV20-1 to TRBJ2-3; a possible D gene is TRBD2 (6 bases). The V gene's germline CDR1 is DFQATT and CDR2 SNEGSKA (reference sequence). The V end was cut by 5 bases, the J end by 0 bases, with 27 bases between. The CDR3 runs to 19 residues.

This clonotype was detected ten times or more. The gene calls are TRBV4-1 and TRBJ2-3; D remains ambiguous. This CDR3 is 14 amino acids long. With 4 bases removed from V and 2 bases from J, the gap between germline ends came to 10 bases. CDR1 and CDR2 from the germline V gene are MGHRA and YSYEKL. CDR3 amino acids: CASSPGPLTDTQYF. CDR3 in DNA: TGCGCCAGCAGCCCCGGACCACTCACAGATACGCAGTATTTT.

The chain employs TRBV11-2 and TRBJ1-4, with a tentative D call TRBD1 (5 bases). CDR3 size: 13 residues. The germline V gene has CDR1 SGHAT and CDR2 FQNNGV. Trimming left V 6 bases short and J 10 bases short, with 15 bases between. This chain's CDR3 is CASRLRGDAKLFF. The CDR3 DNA reads as TGTGCCAGCAGGCTCCGTGGGGACGCAAAACTGTTTTTT.

This clonotype was recorded at least ten times. The rearrangement uses TRBV19 and TRBJ2-2; a weak D match, TRBD1 (6 bases). Germline V lookup: CDR1 LNHDA, CDR2 SQIVND (reference sequence). The CDR3 extends over 15 amino acids. V was cut by 4 bases and J by 4 bases, with 13 bases left in between. CDR3 DNA sequence: TGTGCCAGTAGTAGTTGGGGGCAAGGCACCGGGGAGCTGTTTTTT. Its translation: CASSSWGQGTGELFF.

This clonotype was detected many times. J is TRBJ1-1 and V is TRBV7-3; D gene uncertain. The CDR3 runs to 13 residues. The V gene's germline CDR1 is SGHTA and CDR2 FQGTGA. V was pared by 1 base and J by 6 bases, with 9 bases between. CDR3 coding DNA: TGTGCCAGCAGCTTAAATATTGGGGCTGAAGCTTTCTTT. Translated: CASSLNIGAEAFF.

This clonotype came up a few times. J is TRBJ2-3 and V is TRBV4-1, with no clear D. V was pared by 5 bases and J by 5 bases, with 17 bases between. The length of the CDR3 is 15 residues. The V gene's germline CDR1 is MGHRA and CDR2 YSYEKL. This CDR3 reads CASSYIGSLQDTQYF. CDR3 sequence (DNA): TGCGCCAGCAGCTATATCGGATCCTTACAAGATACGCAGTATTTT.

This clonotype has a handful of counts. The chain recombines TRBV4-1 with TRBJ2-2; either TRBD1 or TRBD2 may supply D (5 bases each). CDR1 is MGHRA, CDR2 YSYEKL, per germline. The CDR3 consists of 16 residues. Trimming cost V 4 bases and J 0 bases, with 12 bases left between them. The CDR3 sequence: CASSPRGVPNTGELFF. The CDR3 region has the DNA TGCGCCAGCAGCCCCCGGGGCGTGCCGAACACCGGGGAGCTGTTTTTT.

This clonotype occurred many times. This chain connects TRBV25-1 to TRBJ2-1; D perhaps matches TRBD1 (6 bases). Trimming cost V 9 bases and J 0 bases, with 12 bases left between them. CDR3 length equals 14 residues. The V gene's germline CDR1 is MGHDK and CDR2 SYGVNS. CDR3: CASSDSNSYNEQFF. DNA for the CDR3: TGTGCCAGTTCGGACAGCAACTCCTACAATGAGCAGTTCTTC.

This clonotype was counted at least ten times. The V call is TRBV5-1, the J call TRBJ2-3, with D hard to call. The CDR3 spans 13 residues. V was shortened by 0 bases and J by 5 bases, with 7 bases between the two germline ends. The germline V gene encodes CDR1 SGHRS and CDR2 YFSETQ. The CDR3 DNA sequence: TGCGCCAGCAGCTTGGTAATGGGAGATACGCAGTATTTT. It yields the protein CASSLVMGDTQYF.

The chain is built from TRBV27 and TRBJ1-2; D ambiguous. This CDR3 spans 14 amino acids. Germline values: CDR1 MNHEY, CDR2 SMNVEV (reference sequence). Trimming left V 3 bases short and J 2 bases short, with 10 bases between. The CDR3 DNA follows: TGTGCCAGCAGTTTTAATAGACGGAACTATGGCTACACCTTC. Its protein product is CASSFNRRNYGYTF.

This clonotype was seen many times. The chain couples TRBV20-1 to TRBJ2-3, with 8 bases aligning to TRBD2. The V segment lost 6 bases and the J segment 4 bases; nucleotides outside the gene matches: 12. CDR1 is DFQATT and CDR2 is SNEGSKA in the germline V gene (reference sequence). The CDR3 contains 15 residues. The CDR3 region has the DNA TGCAGTGCCCCGCCCAGCGGGAGCGCCTCAGATACGCAGTATTTT. Translation: CSAPPSGSASDTQYF.

This clonotype was found many times. V and J are TRBV7-2 and TRBJ2-1; 7 bases are shared with TRBD2. This CDR3 region has 19 residues. Trimming at V came to 4 bases and at J to 0 bases, leaving 15 bases not matched to a gene. CDR1 SGHTA and CDR2 FQGNSA come from the germline V gene. The CDR3 loop is CASSSHPSSGESSYNEQFF. The CDR3 DNA reads as TGTGCCAGCAGCTCCCACCCCTCTAGCGGAGAAAGCTCCTACAATGAGCAGTTCTTC.

This chain links TRBV6-6 with TRBJ1-5; D remains unclear. The CDR3 runs to 13 residues. From germline, CDR1 is MNHNY and CDR2 SVGAGI (reference sequence). V lost 0 bases and J lost 7, with 7 bases in between. This CDR3 is CASSYSKEQPQHF. In DNA, the CDR3 is TGTGCCAGCAGTTACTCGAAGGAACAGCCCCAGCATTTT.

The table lists this clonotype with a few counts. The rearrangement links TRBV5-1 to TRBJ1-1; D gene ambiguous. Germline V gene lookup returns CDR1 SGHRS and CDR2 YFSETQ. This CDR3 comprises 13 residues. V shed 1 base and J shed 6 bases, with 10 bases lying between them. CDR3 loop: CASSLRERAEAFF. DNA of the CDR3: TGCGCCAGCAGCTTGAGGGAACGGGCTGAAGCTTTCTTT.

This clonotype has at least ten counts. The chain uses TRBV27 and TRBJ2-7; TRBD2 matches 11 bases. Germline-derived CDR1 and CDR2 are MNHEY and SMNVEV (reference sequence). V was pared by 5 bases and J by 4 bases, with 4 bases of the junction left unmatched. The CDR3 loop spans 14 amino acids. The CDR3 bases are TGTGCCAGCAGTCCCCGGACTAGCGGGTACGAGCAGTACTTC. Protein sequence: CASSPRTSGYEQYF.

Ten or more counts support this clonotype. V usage is TRBV11-2 and J usage is TRBJ2-3, with TRBD2 matching over 10 bases. The germline CDR1 and CDR2 sequences are SGHAT and FQNNGV. The CDR3 is 16 residues long. Trimming removed 5 bases from V and 6 bases from J; junction bases left unmatched: 11. The CDR3 is CASSPRWLAGVDTQYF. CDR3 coding DNA: TGTGCCAGCAGCCCCCGATGGCTAGCGGGAGTTGATACGCAGTATTTT.

This clonotype was found many times. This sequence joins TRBV6-6 and TRBJ2-7, with 7 bases identical to TRBD2. This CDR3 spans 14 amino acids. The V gene end was trimmed by 5 bases and the J gene end by 0 bases; junction bases not matched to a gene: 4. Germline CDR1 MNHNY, CDR2 SVGAGI (reference sequence). In DNA, the CDR3 is TGTGCCAGCAGTCCTAGCGGCCTCTCCTACGAGCAGTACTTC. Translation: CASSPSGLSYEQYF.

This clonotype was recorded at least ten times. This chain's CDR3 is CSSGSGESTDTQYF. DNA of the CDR3: TGCAGCTCAGGTTCCGGAGAGAGCACAGATACGCAGTATTTT. The chain uses TRBV29-1 and TRBJ2-3; no reliable D call. The CDR3 has 14 residues. CDR1 is SQVTM and CDR2 is ANQGSEA in the germline V gene. Trimming took off 8 bases at V and 0 bases at J, with 15 bases between the two ends.

This clonotype was recorded at least ten times. The chain is built from TRBV12-3 or TRBV12-4 and TRBJ1-1; possibly TRBD1 for D (6 bases). The V gene lost 5 bases and the J gene lost 3 bases, with 16 bases spanning the gap. The CDR3 consists of 15 residues. CDR3 sequence (DNA): TGTGCCAGCAGTCCCGCTGACGCAGGGGACACTGAAGCTTTCTTT. Protein product: CASSPADAGDTEAFF.

The table lists this clonotype with many counts. The CDR3 loop reads CSVPLGSQETQYF. CDR3 bases: TGCAGCGTACCGTTGGGGAGCCAAGAGACCCAGTACTTC. V and J are TRBV29-1 and TRBJ2-5; a weak D match, TRBD2 (5 bases). V was cut by 6 bases and J by 1 base, with 12 bases left in between. Per germline, CDR1 SQVTM and CDR2 ANQGSEA. The CDR3 is 13 residues long.

This clonotype was recorded many times. J is TRBJ1-5 and V is TRBV30; no clear D. This CDR3 comprises 14 residues. The V gene's germline CDR1 is GTSNPN and CDR2 SVGIG (reference sequence). V was cut by 2 bases and J by 1 base, with 9 bases left in between. The CDR3 spells CAWSRRVSNQPQHF. Written as DNA, the CDR3 is TGTGCCTGGAGTCGGAGGGTAAGCAATCAGCCCCAGCATTTT.

At least ten counts were recorded for this clonotype. The chain is built from TRBV9 and TRBJ2-1; D not resolved. This CDR3 contains 15 residues. Germline loops: CDR1 SGDLS, CDR2 YYNGEE. V was shortened by 2 bases and J by 8 bases, with 17 bases between the two germline ends. The CDR3 region is CASSVTGSMGYEQFF. The CDR3, as DNA: TGTGCCAGCAGCGTCACCGGGTCTATGGGTTATGAGCAGTTCTTC.

This clonotype was recorded many times. The CDR3 here is CASSSPGFNEQFF. The CDR3 nucleotides are TGTGCCAGCAGTTCACCGGGATTCAATGAGCAGTTCTTC. This chain joins TRBV12-3 or TRBV12-4 and TRBJ2-1; tentatively, D is TRBD2 (5 bases). The CDR3 is 13 amino acids. Trimming cost V 4 bases and J 6 bases, with 10 bases left between them.

This clonotype occurred many times. This rearrangement joins TRBV7-8 to TRBJ2-3, with D perhaps TRBD1 or TRBD2 (5 bases each). There are 17 residues in the CDR3. CDR1 and CDR2 from the germline V gene are SGHVS and FQNEAQ. The V and J ends lost 3 bases and 0 bases respectively, with 16 bases between them. Written as DNA, the CDR3 is TGTGCCAGCAGCTTGAGACCCATTGGGGGAAGCACAGATACGCAGTATTTT. Protein sequence: CASSLRPIGGSTDTQYF.

This clonotype was detected ten times or more. This chain links TRBV18 with TRBJ1-2; D call uncertain. The CDR3 spans 13 residues. The germline CDR1 and CDR2 sequences are KGHSH and LQKENI. V was shortened by 3 bases and J by 6 bases, with 11 bases between the two germline ends. The CDR3 sequence: CASSPEVEDGYTF. CDR3 DNA sequence: TGTGCCAGCTCACCGGAAGTAGAAGATGGCTACACCTTC.

The rearrangement uses TRBV6-5 and TRBJ2-4, with D perhaps matching TRBD2 (5 bases). The CDR3 spans 14 residues. V lost 5 bases to trimming and J lost 6 bases, with 14 bases between them. Germline lookup yields CDR1 MNHEY and CDR2 SVGAGI. CDR3 DNA: TGTGCCAGCAGTCTGAGAAGAGGGCTAAACATTCAGTACTTC. Residues: CASSLRRGLNIQYF.